This T cell receptor (beta chain) appears in the sequencing data of a study of control samples from healthy donors and cancer patients. This clone was detected once. V shed 5 bases and J 4 bases; nucleotides not matched to a gene: 7. Germline assignment: CDR1 SGHVS and CDR2 FQNEAQ. The CDR3 runs 15 residues. Sequencing used immunoSEQ multiplex PCR; TCRdb keeps in-frame clones, though not all of them. Of about 80,000 clones listed, roughly nine tenths are singletons. The clonotype originates from a woman aged 55-75 years in good health. The V call is TRBV7-8, the J call TRBJ2-3; TRBD1 matches 9 bases. The sample was blood. The CDR3 loop reads CASSPRDRVADTQYF. CDR3 coding DNA: TGTGCCAGCAGCCCCCGGGACAGGGTGGCAGATACGCAGTATTTT.